This is a list of T cell receptor beta chains from one sample in a study of T cell repertoires in cytomegalovirus infection. Via MiXCR, TCRdb re-called the reads, giving one row per CDR3 protein. The sample gives 550,000 to 700,000 distinct CDR3 sequences, about 39% of which show up once; about 48% is in the top ten. These receptors' targets are unknown. This sample comprised cultured PBMCs, obtained from culture after CMV antigen stimulation. All receptors derive from a human donor in good health (CMV status not recorded). Some clones in this sample may be carry-over from other donors' samples. Both conserved end residues are part of each CDR3. Each record gives: CDR3 protein, CDR3 DNA, clone size, V gene, D gene, J gene. The D gene is left open where the match is weak. Only some rows state a clone size, as once, few, many or a class for expanded clones.

CDR3 protein: CASSEGQGAFYEQYF; CDR3 DNA: TGTGCCAGCAGCGAGGGACAGGGGGCTTTCTACGAGCAGTACTTC; clone size: NA; V gene: TRBV7-3; D gene: TRBD1; J gene: TRBJ2-7
CDR3 protein: CASSLSGGWDEKLFF; CDR3 DNA: TGTGCCAGCAGCTTAAGTGGAGGTTGGGATGAAAAACTGTTTTTT; clone size: NA; V gene: TRBV7-2; D gene: NA; J gene: TRBJ1-4
CDR3 protein: CASSQDTVSGGYGYTF; CDR3 DNA: TGCGCCAGCAGCCAAGATACAGTGTCAGGGGGCTATGGCTACACCTTC; clone size: few; V gene: TRBV4-1; D gene: TRBD1; J gene: TRBJ1-2
CDR3 protein: CATSGHATGSNTEAFF; CDR3 DNA: TGTGCCACCAGTGGTCATGCGACAGGGAGCAACACTGAAGCTTTCTTT; clone size: NA; V gene: TRBV24-1; D gene: TRBD1; J gene: TRBJ1-1
CDR3 protein: CASSPGVDTDTQYF; CDR3 DNA: TGTGCCAGCAGTCCAGGGGTAGACACAGATACGCAGTATTTT; clone size: few; V gene: TRBV12-3/TRBV12-4; D gene: NA; J gene: TRBJ2-3
CDR3 protein: CASGPGQGLYGYTF; CDR3 DNA: TGTGCCAGCGGACCGGGACAGGGATTGTATGGCTACACCTTC; clone size: many; V gene: TRBV7-2; D gene: TRBD1; J gene: TRBJ1-2
CDR3 protein: CASSFQGNSPLHF; CDR3 DNA: TGTGCCAGCAGTTTTCAGGGAAATTCACCCCTCCACTTT; clone size: NA; V gene: TRBV12-3/TRBV12-4; D gene: NA; J gene: TRBJ1-6
CDR3 protein: CASSPSFLASSGRGETQYF; CDR3 DNA: TGTGCCAGCAGCCCATCCTTTTTGGCGTCTAGCGGGAGAGGAGAGACCCAGTACTTC; clone size: few; V gene: TRBV12-3/TRBV12-4; D gene: TRBD2; J gene: TRBJ2-5
CDR3 protein: CASSKETGVTWFF; CDR3 DNA: TGTGCCAGCAGTAAAGAGACAGGGGTGACATGGTTCTTC; clone size: NA; V gene: TRBV6-1; D gene: TRBD1; J gene: TRBJ2-1
CDR3 protein: CASSIKGRNSPLHF; CDR3 DNA: TGTGCCAGTAGTATAAAGGGGAGAAATTCACCCCTCCACTTT; clone size: few; V gene: TRBV19; D gene: NA; J gene: TRBJ1-6
CDR3 protein: CASRTTSEFWNEQFF; CDR3 DNA: TGTGCCAGCAGGACTACTAGCGAATTCTGGAATGAGCAGTTCTTC; clone size: few; V gene: TRBV6-6; D gene: TRBD2; J gene: TRBJ2-1
CDR3 protein: CASRGLITDTQYF; CDR3 DNA: TGTGCCAGTAGGGGACTCATCACAGATACGCAGTATTTT; clone size: NA; V gene: TRBV19; D gene: NA; J gene: TRBJ2-3
CDR3 protein: CASSLSKGHNAIYF; CDR3 DNA: TGTGCCAGCAGCTTATCTAAGGGACACAACGCCATATATTTT; clone size: few; V gene: TRBV7-8; D gene: NA; J gene: TRBJ1-3
CDR3 protein: CASSYPTGTEAFF; CDR3 DNA: TGTGCCAGCAGTTACCCGACTGGTACTGAAGCTTTCTTT; clone size: few; V gene: TRBV6-6; D gene: NA; J gene: TRBJ1-1
CDR3 protein: CASSLAGWGELGEQFF; CDR3 DNA: TGTGCCAGCAGCTTAGCGGGGTGGGGAGAGCTGGGGGAGCAGTTCTTC; clone size: many; V gene: TRBV7-2; D gene: NA; J gene: TRBJ2-1
CDR3 protein: CASSRGIKNSPLHF; CDR3 DNA: TGTGCCAGCAGCCGCGGGATAAAAAATTCACCCCTCCACTTT; clone size: many; V gene: TRBV7-8; D gene: NA; J gene: TRBJ1-6
CDR3 protein: CASSQDPSKRGYTGELFF; CDR3 DNA: TGTGCCAGCAGCCAAGACCCCTCCAAGCGGGGATACACCGGGGAGCTGTTTTTT; clone size: NA; V gene: TRBV14; D gene: TRBD2; J gene: TRBJ2-2
CDR3 protein: CASSLGTLPPDTQYF; CDR3 DNA: TGTGCCAGCAGCCTTGGGACTCTCCCCCCAGATACGCAGTATTTT; clone size: NA; V gene: TRBV7-2; D gene: NA; J gene: TRBJ2-3
CDR3 protein: CASSLDHLMLLNTEAFF; CDR3 DNA: TGTGCCAGCAGCTTAGATCACCTCATGTTGCTGAACACTGAAGCTTTCTTT; clone size: NA; V gene: TRBV11-2; D gene: NA; J gene: TRBJ1-1
CDR3 protein: CASSPLRDRGIMNTEAFF; CDR3 DNA: TGTGCCAGCAGCCCATTGCGGGACAGGGGCATCATGAACACTGAAGCTTTCTTT; clone size: few; V gene: TRBV7-4; D gene: TRBD1; J gene: TRBJ1-1
CDR3 protein: CASSLAGQMNTEAFF; CDR3 DNA: TGCGCCAGCAGCTTGGCCGGACAGATGAACACTGAAGCTTTCTTT; clone size: NA; V gene: TRBV5-1; D gene: NA; J gene: TRBJ1-1
CDR3 protein: CASSRTVDSNQPQHF; CDR3 DNA: TGTGCCAGCAGTCGGACAGTAGATAGCAATCAGCCCCAGCATTTT; clone size: NA; V gene: TRBV27; D gene: NA; J gene: TRBJ1-5
CDR3 protein: CASSPGGAYEQYF; CDR3 DNA: TGTGCCAGCAGTCCGGGCGGAGCCTACGAGCAGTACTTC; clone size: many; V gene: TRBV12-3/TRBV12-4; D gene: NA; J gene: TRBJ2-7
CDR3 protein: CAISESGIISALHF; CDR3 DNA: TGTGCCATCAGTGAGTCCGGGATTATTTCGGCCCTCCACTTT; clone size: NA; V gene: TRBV10-3; D gene: NA; J gene: TRBJ1-6
CDR3 protein: CASSWVSGGNQPQHF; CDR3 DNA: TGTGCCAGCAGTTGGGTGAGCGGGGGCAATCAGCCCCAGCATTTT; clone size: NA; V gene: TRBV28; D gene: NA; J gene: TRBJ1-5
CDR3 protein: CASSQTRDRGLNQPQHF; CDR3 DNA: TGTGCCAGTAGTCAAACTCGGGACAGGGGGCTTAATCAGCCCCAGCATTTT; clone size: NA; V gene: TRBV19; D gene: TRBD1; J gene: TRBJ1-5
CDR3 protein: CASSRNAGVRPPTF; CDR3 DNA: TGTGCCAGCAGCCGAAACGCGGGGGTCCGTCCCCCCACCTTC; clone size: NA; V gene: TRBV7-6; D gene: NA; J gene: TRBJ1-2
CDR3 protein: CASSPDPGPHQPQHF; CDR3 DNA: TGTGCCAGCAGCCCAGATCCGGGGCCTCATCAGCCCCAGCATTTT; clone size: NA; V gene: TRBV11-2; D gene: NA; J gene: TRBJ1-5
CDR3 protein: CASSPDTRFWGSPLHF; CDR3 DNA: TGTGCCAGCAGCCCGGACACCCGGTTCTGGGGATCACCCCTCCACTTT; clone size: NA; V gene: TRBV11-2; D gene: NA; J gene: TRBJ1-6
CDR3 protein: CASSPSGDYNSPLHF; CDR3 DNA: TGCGCCAGCAGCCCCAGCGGGGACTATAATTCACCCCTCCACTTT; clone size: NA; V gene: TRBV5-1; D gene: NA; J gene: TRBJ1-6
CDR3 protein: CATSREPGTGDIQYF; CDR3 DNA: TGTGCCACCAGCAGAGAACCCGGGACAGGTGACATTCAGTACTTC; clone size: NA; V gene: TRBV15; D gene: TRBD1; J gene: TRBJ2-4
CDR3 protein: CASSEQGAEAFF; CDR3 DNA: TGTGCCAGCAGTGAACAGGGGGCTGAAGCTTTCTTT; clone size: few; V gene: TRBV2; D gene: TRBD1; J gene: TRBJ1-1
CDR3 protein: CASSSRPLGREKLFF; CDR3 DNA: TGTGCCAGCAGCTCACGTCCGCTCGGACGTGAAAAACTGTTTTTT; clone size: NA; V gene: TRBV6-6; D gene: NA; J gene: TRBJ1-4
CDR3 protein: CASTFEGEDTQYF; CDR3 DNA: TGTGCCAGCACTTTCGAAGGGGAGGATACGCAGTATTTT; clone size: NA; V gene: TRBV12-3/TRBV12-4; D gene: NA; J gene: TRBJ2-3
CDR3 protein: CASSLGGFTDTQYF; CDR3 DNA: TGTGCCAGCAGCTTAGGGGGGTTCACAGATACGCAGTATTTT; clone size: many; V gene: TRBV12-3/TRBV12-4; D gene: NA; J gene: TRBJ2-3
CDR3 protein: CASSRDSGRGGQETQYF; CDR3 DNA: TGTGCCAGCAGCCGTGATAGCGGGAGGGGGGGACAAGAGACCCAGTACTTC; clone size: NA; V gene: TRBV7-8; D gene: TRBD2; J gene: TRBJ2-5
CDR3 protein: CASSLQGIRYNEQFF; CDR3 DNA: TGTGCCAGCAGCCTCCAGGGTATTCGGTACAATGAGCAGTTCTTC; clone size: NA; V gene: TRBV11-2; D gene: NA; J gene: TRBJ2-1
CDR3 protein: CASSEGWDYQETQYF; CDR3 DNA: TGTGCCAGCAGTGAAGGGTGGGACTACCAAGAGACCCAGTACTTC; clone size: NA; V gene: TRBV6-1; D gene: NA; J gene: TRBJ2-5
CDR3 protein: CASSYSAQGGEQYF; CDR3 DNA: TGTGCCAGCAGTTACTCGGCACAGGGAGGAGAGCAGTACTTC; clone size: NA; V gene: TRBV6-6; D gene: NA; J gene: TRBJ2-7
CDR3 protein: CASSLEGASVTEAFF; CDR3 DNA: TGTGCCAGCAGTTTAGAAGGGGCCTCGGTCACTGAAGCTTTCTTT; clone size: NA; V gene: TRBV12-3/TRBV12-4; D gene: NA; J gene: TRBJ1-1
CDR3 protein: CAISESRGGWYF; CDR3 DNA: TGTGCCATCAGTGAATCCCGGGGGGGTTGGTACTTC; clone size: NA; V gene: TRBV10-3; D gene: TRBD2; J gene: TRBJ2-7
CDR3 protein: CSVESDRVGTGELFF; CDR3 DNA: TGCAGCGTCGAATCGGACAGGGTCGGCACCGGGGAGCTGTTTTTT; clone size: NA; V gene: TRBV29-1; D gene: TRBD1; J gene: TRBJ2-2